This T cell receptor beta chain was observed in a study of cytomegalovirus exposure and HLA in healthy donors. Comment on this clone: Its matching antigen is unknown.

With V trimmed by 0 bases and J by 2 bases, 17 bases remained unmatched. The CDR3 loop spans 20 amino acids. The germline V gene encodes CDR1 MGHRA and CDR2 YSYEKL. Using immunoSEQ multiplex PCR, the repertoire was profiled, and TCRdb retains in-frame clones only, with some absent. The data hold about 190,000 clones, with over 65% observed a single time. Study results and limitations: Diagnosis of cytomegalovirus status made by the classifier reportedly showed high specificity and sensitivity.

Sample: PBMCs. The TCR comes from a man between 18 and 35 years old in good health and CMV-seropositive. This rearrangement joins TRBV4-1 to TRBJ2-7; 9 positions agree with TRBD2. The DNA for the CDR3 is TGCGCCAGCAGCCAAGACCCGCTAGCGGGAAGGCTCAGGGGAACCTACGAGCAGTACTTC. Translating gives CASSQDPLAGRLRGTYEQYF.